The clone carrying this TCR beta chain showed up many times. The data belong to a study of breast tumors, draining lymph nodes, adjacent tissues. Trimming pared 5 bases from V and 9 bases from J, leaving 11 bases between. Germline CDR1 SGHAT, CDR2 FQNNGV. This CDR3 comprises 12 residues. TCRdb ran MiXCR on the multiplex PCR reads and lists one entry per CDR3 protein. The repertoire holds roughly 15,000 distinct CDR3 sequences, with around 49% as singletons. The source of this sequence is a female donor with breast cancer. Some clones in this sample may be carry-over from other donors' samples. The chain links TRBV11-2 to TRBJ2-1; D unresolved. Sequencing used tumor-adjacent breast tissue. Written as DNA, the CDR3 is TGTGCCAGCAGCGTCCGTTGGGGTGAGCAGTTCTTC. Translating gives CASSVRWGEQFF.